This T cell receptor (beta chain) was identified in a study of T cell responses to AZD1222 COVID-19 vaccine. Trimming removed 8 bases at V and 9 bases at J, with 11 bases between. This CDR3 region has 11 residues. Overall study findings and caveats: Spike as a whole was targeted by vaccine-associated CD4 TCRs, dominant at 160-218 and 743-854. Recipients of two AZD1222 doses showed rising Spike-specific TCR breadth and depth. The donor group comprised mostly white British people and more females; the analysis possibly underestimated clonal diversity.

On this clone itself: Its antigen remains unidentified.

The assay was immunoSEQ multiplex PCR, and TCRdb's table has in-frame clones only and misses some. The sample has 100,000 to 150,000 clones, about nine tenths seen once. Second-dose timings of about 4 or about 12 weeks were pooled. This receptor was obtained from an adult who received the AZD1222 COVID-19 vaccine. Sequenced material: peripheral blood, taken 28 days after the second AZD1222 dose. This rearrangement joins TRBV12-3 or TRBV12-4 to TRBJ2-1; no definite D call. The CDR3 sequence: CASSRTGEQFF. Here the CDR3 DNA reads TGTGCCAGCTCCCGCACGGGTGAGCAGTTCTTC.